This T cell receptor beta chain originates from a study of Graves' ophthalmopathy and Graves' hyperthyroidism listed by TCRdb under 2018. Study-level background: Peripheral blood was collected at initial diagnosis, before any treatment. The approximately 97 discovery patients were randomly divided into training and test sets at a 7:3 ratio. The study used TCR beta repertoire signatures to distinguish Graves' ophthalmopathy from Graves' hyperthyroidism and to predict progression to ophthalmopathy. In total, approximately 130 blood samples were TCR-sequenced: 40 to 45 ophthalmopathy, roughly 77 hyperthyroidism and 17 hyperthyroidism-to-ophthalmopathy patients. The independent validation cohort included roughly 19 hyperthyroidism patients plus 17 patients who later progressed from hyperthyroidism to ophthalmopathy. T-cell repertoires of thyroid tissue and blood were compared in over five hyperthyroidism patients. Once sampling was done, hyperthyroidism patients were given methimazole at a starting dose of 30 mg daily, while ophthalmopathy patients were given high-dose intravenous methylprednisolone. A discovery set of 100 or so patients (43 ophthalmopathy, 55 to 60 stable hyperthyroidism) was enrolled to explore V-J signatures distinguishing ophthalmopathy from hyperthyroidism.

For repertoire sequencing, the TCR beta CDR3 regions were amplified from RNA transcripts. A first-round RT-PCR used HTBI primers with the Qiagen OneStep RT-PCR kit, followed by a second-round multiplex PCR, size selection and purification. Libraries were sequenced paired-end with 100 bp reads on an Illumina HiSeq2000. The published analysis was carried out like this. SOAPnuke was used to process the reads, throwing out any read that had adapters, had uncalled bases, had a mean Phred below 15, or lacked an exact constant-primer or identifier match. COPE v1.2.5 was used to merge high-quality paired reads. Unique nucleotide sequences were defined as clonotypes and aligned to IMGT TRB V, D and J references using MiTCR v1.1. Only V-J combinations with frequency above 0.0001 were analysed, covering around 99% of repertoires. For each V-J combination, a TCR clonal expansion and chaos score was defined as the ratio of F50 clonal expansion to chaos observed in the TCRdist matrix. Welch's t-statistics and random forest were used to reduce features to over ten V-J combinations, which were fed into a naive Bayes classifier. The Morisita-Horn index was used to measure how similar the thyroid and blood repertoires were. Using fastp trimming at Q25 and MiXCR clonotype assembly, TCRdb reanalyzed the public sequencing data and kept in-frame beta chains. For every CDR3 protein sequence, its rows merge into one entry that carries the most common genes and DNA. The V and J calls were not made by the authors but by TCRdb's processing. The sample table lists about 500,000 distinct CDR3 sequences, approximately 15% of them with a count of one. The ten top clones hold roughly 9.8% of the sample.

What the study reported, not specific to this receptor: In validation, the model predicted ophthalmopathy progression with roughly 68% sensitivity and roughly 72% specificity; some twelve predicted patients were CT-confirmed with GO in a median of around 6.5 months. No statistical method was used to set the sample size in advance, and the investigators knew which group each participant was assigned to. Most expanded thyroid clonotypes with a frequency above 0.001 also appeared in blood, which suggests that blood repertoires may reflect the immune response in the thyroid. In cross-validation, the 13-signature model distinguished ophthalmopathy from stable hyperthyroidism with about 88% sensitivity and approximately 81% specificity, and in the test set the corresponding values were roughly 80% and 76%.

Comment on this clonotype: Its antigen is not yet known. Base qualities were left out, and no much larger clone turns up one base away.

Patients with ophthalmopathy had moderately to severely active disease, with a Clinical Activity Score of 3 or more, a NOSPECS grade of 4 or more, and a disease duration of less than 3 months. Patients with other autoimmune diseases, uncontrolled infections, pregnancy or lactation were excluded from the study. Clinical symptoms, serum thyroxine, TRAb, thyroid ultrasound and orbital computed tomography formed the basis of the diagnosis. Ficoll-Paque density gradient centrifugation was used to isolate PBMCs from around 9.1 ml of fresh peripheral blood. Total RNA was extracted using Trizol reagent, and RNA quality was checked on an Agilent 2100 Bioanalyzer. Including the terminal cysteine and phenylalanine, the CDR3 comprises 13 residues. Only CDR3 DNA is held: 39 bases, read in frame from base 1. CDR1 and CDR2, looked up from the germline V gene, are MGHRA and YSYEKL. Here V drops 2 bases and J drops 7 bases, and the junction holds 2 bases not matched to any gene.

Sequencing used blood. The rearrangement joined TRBV4-1 to TRBJ1-2; the central 9 bases match TRBD1. This clonotype was obtained from a woman aged 25 to 45 with Graves' ophthalmopathy. Donor details come from another sample of the same person, matched by shared clones. The encoded CDR3 is CASSQTTGGGYTF. In nucleotides, the sequence is TGCGCCAGCAGCCAAACGACAGGGGGTGGCTACACCTTC.